This TCR beta chain was obtained from a study of tumor and adjacent non-tumor tissue in lung cancer. At the level of the study: Aged roughly 31 to 85 years, patients included roughly 10 men and about five women with stage I to III disease. Overall study findings and caveats: Tumor tissue had significantly higher TCR diversity than normal lung. Tumor TCR diversity, when higher, was linked to shorter survival. Tumor repertoires had a smaller top 100 clone share than normal lung.

This sample's RNA came from whole unsorted tissue. The normal lung tissue was taken more than 3 cm from the tumor edge. About this clonotype itself: Its target is unknown.

TCRbeta libraries were built with three rounds of nested PCR, modified from ARM-PCR. A single record per CDR3 protein comes from TCRdb applying MiXCR to the multiplex PCR reads. Of 60,000 or so distinct CDR3 sequences in the sample, about 61% are singletons; the top ten hold about 30%. Sequencing was carried out using distant non-tumor lung tissue. The receptor was derived from a man in his sixties or seventies with non-small cell lung cancer.

The CDR3 DNA reads TGTGCCAGCACCTCAGAAGGAGGGCCCCCTATCTCCTACGAGCAGTACTTC. Its protein is CASTSEGGPPISYEQYF. The V gene is TRBV5-6, the J gene TRBJ2-7; maybe TRBD2 (6 bases). The CDR3 extends over 17 amino acids. Trimming took 6 bases from V and 0 from J, leaving 22 bases between them. Germline V gene lookup returns CDR1 SGHDT and CDR2 YYEEEE.